Following are 8 T cell receptor beta chains from one sample sequenced in a study of response to subunit inactivated influenza vaccine. TCRdb re-analysed the RT-PCR reads in MiXCR, keeping a single row per CDR3 protein. There are 500,000 to 600,000 distinct CDR3 sequences in the sample; approximately 14% occur only once, and 11% lies in the top ten. This specimen was PBMCs from blood, taken about 12 days after vaccination. The origin of the receptors is a man between 50 and 59 years old who received an inactivated influenza vaccine.

This clonotype was seen more than once but under ten times. The chain uses TRBV6-1 and TRBJ2-7; the D call may be TRBD1 or TRBD2 (5 bases each). V gave up 6 bases and J gave up 3 bases, with 12 bases separating them. In germline, CDR1 is MNHNS, CDR2 SASEGT. The CDR3 has 13 residues. CDR3 amino acids: CASSWGPFYEQYF. In DNA, the CDR3 is TGTGCCAGCAGCTGGGGACCCTTCTACGAGCAGTACTTC.

This clonotype was seen more than once but under ten times. The rearrangement links TRBV20-1 to TRBJ2-3, with TRBD2 identical over 9 bases. The CDR3 length is 18 residues. Unmatched junction bases numbered 14, after V lost 3 bases and J lost 1 base. Per the germline V gene, CDR1 is DFQATT and CDR2 is SNEGSKA (reference sequence). The CDR3 region has the DNA TGCAGTGCTAGTAAACCTCTTGCCGGGACTAGCCGCACAGATACGCAGTATTTT. Translation gives CSASKPLAGTSRTDTQYF.

Only a few counts were recorded for this clonotype. The rearrangement uses TRBV20-1 and TRBJ2-1, with 9 bases identical to TRBD2. After removal of 6 bases from V and 4 bases from J, the junction contained 10 bases not matched to a gene. Germline V CDR1 and CDR2: DFQATT, SNEGSKA (reference sequence). The CDR3 covers 15 residues. CDR3 residues: CSAAISGSRYNEQFF. CDR3 bases: TGCAGTGCAGCAATTAGCGGGAGTCGGTACAATGAGCAGTTCTTC.

This rearrangement joins TRBV6-5 to TRBJ2-1, with D tentatively TRBD1 or TRBD2 (6 bases each). This CDR3 is built from 16 residues. CDR1 MNHEY and CDR2 SVGAGI come from the germline V gene. V lost 2 bases to trimming and J lost 8 bases, with 19 bases between them. The CDR3 loop is CASSYPKAGRGHEQFF. CDR3 bases: TGTGCCAGCAGTTACCCAAAAGCGGGCAGGGGACATGAGCAGTTCTTC.

The J gene is TRBJ2-3, the V gene TRBV27, with D maybe TRBD2 (5 bases). Germline-derived CDR1 and CDR2 are MNHEY and SMNVEV (reference sequence). This CDR3 has 14 residues. The germline V and J ends were trimmed by 3 bases and 0 bases, with 7 bases remaining between them. The DNA for the CDR3 is TGTGCCAGCAGTTTCGGGGTTAGCACAGATACGCAGTATTTT. It specifies CASSFGVSTDTQYF.

The V gene is TRBV12-3 or TRBV12-4, the J gene TRBJ2-7; perhaps TRBD2 as D (5 bases). The CDR3 totals 14 residues. Between the trimmed V and J ends, which lost 2 bases and 2 bases, there was a span of 10 bases. CDR3 sequence: CASSLMLLAYEQYF. The CDR3 bases are TGTGCCAGCAGTTTAATGTTACTAGCCTACGAGCAGTACTTC.

Only a few counts were recorded for this clonotype. V and J are TRBV20-1 and TRBJ2-7; TRBD1 might be the D (5 bases). The length of the CDR3 is 11 residues. The germline V and J ends were trimmed by 5 bases and 6 bases, with 11 bases remaining between them. From germline, CDR1 is DFQATT and CDR2 SNEGSKA (reference sequence). CDR3 bases: TGCAGTGCTGCCCAGGGTACCGAGCAGTACTTC. It translates to CSAAQGTEQYF.

In its sample, this clonotype was seen many times. The chain uses TRBV5-1 and TRBJ2-2, with D perhaps being TRBD1 or TRBD2 (5 bases each). Germline loops: CDR1 SGHRS, CDR2 YFSETQ. V was shortened by 4 bases and J by 2 bases, with 12 bases between the two germline ends. This CDR3 is 15 amino acids long. As DNA, the CDR3 is TGCGCCAGCAGCATCCGGGACGGTAACACCGGGGAGCTGTTTTTT. It yields the protein CASSIRDGNTGELFF.